This T cell receptor beta chain was identified during a study of T cell repertoires and HLA-DP antigens. Germline values: CDR1 SGDLS, CDR2 YYNGEE. J was trimmed by 2 bases and V by 3 bases; bases with no gene match: 6. The CDR3 has 16 amino acids. Sequencing was performed with immunoSEQ multiplex PCR; in TCRdb, only in-frame clones are kept and a portion is missing. In the table there are about 1,300 clones, less than 85% of which are singletons. After roughly 15 days, CD4+ cells were restimulated less than 25 h with the same allogeneic DPB1. Retrovirally transduced HeLa cells with HLA-DPA1/DPB1, HLA-DM, invariant chain and CD80 served as stimulators. Irradiated (100 Gy) HeLa cells stimulated CD4+ cells at 3:1 with around 50 U/mL IL-2.

The sequence came from a man in his 60s in good health and CMV-seronegative. V usage is TRBV9 and J usage is TRBJ1-3, with 9 bases that match TRBD1. The specimen sequenced was CD137- CD4+ T cells from cultured PBMCs. CDR3 sequence reads: CASSAPGTGPGNTIYF. The CDR3 nucleotides read TGTGCCAGCAGCGCCCCCGGGACAGGGCCTGGAAACACCATATATTTT. Full variable domain (rest looked up from reference TRBV9 and TRBJ1-3): DSGVTQTPKHLITATGQRVTLRCSPRSGDLSVYWYQQSLDQGLQFLIQYYNGEERAKGNILERFSAQQFPDLHSELNLSSLELGDSALYFCASSAPGTGPGNTIYFGEGSWLTVV.